These T cell receptor beta chains were read from a single sample in a study of blood T cell repertoires in COVID-19. Some clones are missing from TCRdb's copy, which holds only in-frame ones; the method was immunoSEQ multiplex PCR. The sample records some 300,000 clones, approximately 91% being singletons. The specimen sequenced was PBMCs or T cells enriched from blood (not recorded which). These receptors all come from a woman between 40 and 55 years old who had recovered from COVID-19. Each CDR3 is given with its conserved first and last residue. D genes are given only for firm matches. Not all rows give a size; the values are once, few, many and, for expanded clones, a class.

j_call	d_call	v_call	clone_size	cdr3_aa	cdr3_nt
TRBJ1-1	.	TRBV9	.	CASSVSGGNTEAFF	TGTGCCAGCAGCGTATCCGGAGGGAACACTGAAGCTTTCTTT
TRBJ2-1	TRBD2	TRBV11-2	.	CASSFSGRVNEQFF	TGTGCCAGCAGCTTTAGCGGGAGAGTCAATGAGCAGTTCTTC
TRBJ2-3	.	TRBV7-9	.	CASSGQFPDTQYF	TGTGCCAGCAGCGGACAGTTCCCAGATACGCAGTATTTT
TRBJ2-1	TRBD2	TRBV7-9	once	CASSGGTSLGYNEQFF	TGTGCCAGCAGCGGCGGGACTAGTCTTGGCTACAATGAGCAGTTCTTC
TRBJ2-5	.	TRBV10-2	.	CASSESGGQETQYF	TGCGCCAGCAGTGAGTCGGGGGGCCAAGAGACCCAGTACTTC
TRBJ2-5	TRBD2	TRBV7-2	once	CASSGSSGRRETQYF	TGTGCCAGCAGCGGCTCTAGCGGGAGACGGGAGACCCAGTACTTC
TRBJ2-3	TRBD1	TRBV4-1	.	CASSHPRLDRGKEGHTDTQYF	TGCGCCAGCAGCCACCCGAGGCTAGACAGGGGGAAGGAGGGGCACACAGATACGCAGTATTTT
TRBJ1-2	.	TRBV27	.	CASSPTGSGYGYTF	TGTGCCAGCAGTCCAACAGGGAGTGGGTATGGCTACACCTTC
TRBJ1-1	.	TRBV21-1	.	CASSNGGGQGLNTEAFF	TGTGCCAGCAGCAATGGAGGAGGACAGGGCCTGAACACTGAAGCTTTCTTT
TRBJ1-5	TRBD1	TRBV28	.	CASSPRTGGGRQPQHF	TGTGCCAGCAGCCCAAGGACAGGGGGCGGTCGGCAGCCCCAGCATTTT
TRBJ2-1	.	TRBV18	.	CASSPPQVTKVNEQFF	TGTGCCAGCTCACCCCCGCAGGTTACCAAAGTAAATGAGCAGTTCTTC
TRBJ1-5	.	TRBV2	.	CASSERTVGQPQHF	TGTGCCAGCAGTGAGCGGACAGTGGGGCAGCCCCAGCATTTT
TRBJ2-1	.	TRBV9	.	CASSASGPSYNEQFF	TGTGCCAGCAGCGCTAGTGGCCCCTCCTACAATGAGCAGTTCTTC
TRBJ1-1	.	TRBV18	once	CASSPPQGWDSTEAFF	TGTGCCAGCTCACCACCCCAGGGGTGGGATAGCACTGAAGCTTTCTTT
TRBJ2-2	.	TRBV30	.	CAWRAIAATGELFF	TGTGCCTGGAGGGCAATAGCGGCCACCGGGGAGCTGTTTTTT
TRBJ2-3	TRBD1	TRBV5-4	.	CASSLDRAADTQYF	TGTGCCAGCAGCTTAGACAGGGCCGCAGATACGCAGTATTTT
TRBJ1-1	.	TRBV2	.	CASSGAGNTEAFF	TGTGCCAGCAGCGGGGCGGGAAACACTGAAGCTTTCTTT
TRBJ2-2	.	TRBV21-1	.	CASSNSAGTICRELFF	TGTGCCAGCAGCAATTCGGCGGGAACTATTTGTCGGGAGCTGTTTTTT
TRBJ2-2	.	TRBV15	once	CATSKALDSANTGELFF	TGTGCCACCAGCAAAGCTTTGGACTCAGCGAACACCGGGGAGCTGTTTTTT
TRBJ2-7	.	TRBV5-1	.	CASSSGLAYEQYF	TGCGCCAGCAGCTCCGGACTCGCTTACGAGCAGTACTTC
TRBJ2-3	.	TRBV28	.	CASNYSPKDTQYF	TGTGCCAGCAACTATTCCCCTAAAGATACGCAGTATTTT
TRBJ1-2	.	TRBV12-3/TRBV12-4	.	CASRMDSYGYTF	TGTGCCAGCAGGATGGACTCCTATGGCTACACCTTC
TRBJ2-6	TRBD1	TRBV11-2	.	CASSSRDSYYSGANVLTF	TGTGCCAGCAGCTCCCGGGACAGCTATTACTCTGGGGCCAACGTCCTGACTTTC
TRBJ2-2	.	TRBV19	.	CASSIVGWSRGQRAGELFF	TGTGCCAGTAGTATAGTCGGGTGGTCGAGGGGACAGCGGGCCGGGGAGCTGTTTTTT
TRBJ1-6	.	TRBV9	.	CASSDTFTLHF	TGTGCCAGCAGCGACACCTTCACCCTCCACTTT
TRBJ1-1	.	TRBV30	.	CAWNRQPNTEAFF	TGTGCCTGGAACAGACAGCCGAACACTGAAGCTTTCTTT
TRBJ2-3	.	TRBV5-8	.	CASSLGSLADYTDTQYF	TGTGCCAGCAGCTTGGGTTCGTTAGCGGACTACACAGATACGCAGTATTTT
TRBJ1-5	.	TRBV19	.	CARAPGEYSNQPQHF	TGTGCACGTGCACCAGGGGAGTATAGCAATCAGCCCCAGCATTTT
TRBJ1-5	.	TRBV6-5	once	CASSYRDSNQPQHF	TGTGCCAGCAGTTACCGGGATAGCAATCAGCCCCAGCATTTT
TRBJ1-2	.	TRBV29-1	.	CSVGKREPANGGYTF	TGCAGCGTTGGAAAGCGGGAGCCCGCCAACGGTGGCTACACCTTC
TRBJ2-5	TRBD1	TRBV9	.	CASSPQGDESETQYF	TGTGCCAGCAGCCCTCAGGGGGACGAGTCGGAGACCCAGTACTTC
TRBJ1-2	.	TRBV5-1	.	CASSQDLSYGACTF	TGCGCCAGCAGCCAAGATCTATCCTATGGTGCTTGCACCTTC
TRBJ2-1	TRBD1	TRBV9	.	CASSSTGGFSSEQFF	TGTGCCAGCAGCTCAACAGGGGGGTTTAGTAGTGAGCAGTTCTTC
TRBJ1-6	.	TRBV6-5	.	CASRDRGSYNSPLHF	TGTGCCAGCAGGGACAGAGGCTCCTATAATTCACCCCTCCACTTT
TRBJ1-3	.	TRBV4-2	.	CASSQGGAGNTIYF	TGTGCCAGCAGCCAAGGAGGTGCCGGAAACACCATATATTTT
TRBJ2-3	TRBD2	TRBV11-2	.	CASSTLAGGVTDTQYF	TGTGCCAGCAGCACCCTAGCGGGGGGGGTGACAGATACGCAGTATTTT
TRBJ2-5	TRBD1	TRBV7-8	.	CASTSRPGQWAGEAETQYF	TGTGCCAGCACGAGTCGGCCGGGACAGTGGGCCGGCGAGGCAGAGACCCAGTACTTC
TRBJ1-1	.	TRBV5-1	once	CASSPSGGDTEAFF	TGCGCCAGCAGCCCCTCGGGGGGGGACACTGAAGCTTTCTTT
TRBJ2-2	.	TRBV14	.	CASSQELRGDTGELFF	TGTGCCAGCAGCCAAGAATTGCGGGGCGACACCGGGGAGCTGTTTTTT